The 18 T cell receptor beta chains presented below share a single source sample, sequenced in a study of blood T cell repertoires in COVID-19. The protocol was immunoSEQ multiplex PCR, while the TCRdb copy is restricted to in-frame clones and leaves out a portion. The sample contains under 250,000 clones, around nine tenths of which appear only once. The sample consisted of peripheral blood. The receptors were sampled from a man aged 55-75 years with COVID-19, enrolled during active disease.

The chain combines TRBV7-2 with TRBJ2-7; the match to TRBD2 covers 7 bases. Germline V gene lookup returns CDR1 SGHTA and CDR2 FQGNSA. This CDR3 has 17 amino acids. The V segment lost 5 bases and the J segment 4 bases; nucleotides outside the gene matches: 17. The CDR3 protein is CASSPPHGLAETYEQYF. The CDR3 nucleotides read TGTGCCAGCAGCCCGCCCCATGGGCTAGCGGAGACTTACGAGCAGTACTTC.

Of note for this clone: This same CDR3 is encoded by further DNA sequences in the sample. V gene TRBV5-1 combines with J gene TRBJ1-1, with 8 positions matching TRBD1. Germline values: CDR1 SGHRS, CDR2 YFSETQ. The CDR3 extends over 16 amino acids. The trim removed 0 bases at V and 1 base at J, leaving 5 bases unmatched. The CDR3 reads CASSLETGASNTEAFF. In DNA, the CDR3 is TGCGCCAGCAGCTTGGAGACAGGGGCCTCGAACACTGAAGCTTTCTTT.

The chain carries TRBV5-1 and TRBJ2-1; D might be TRBD2 (5 bases). The CDR3 loop spans 13 amino acids. Germline V gene data show CDR1 as SGHRS and CDR2 as YFSETQ. V was cut by 4 bases and J by 9 bases, with 14 bases left in between. The CDR3 protein is CASSHKEVGEQFF. In DNA, the CDR3 is TGCGCCAGCAGCCATAAGGAGGTTGGTGAGCAGTTCTTC.

This chain uses TRBV7-3 with TRBJ2-1; 10 bases line up with TRBD2. The CDR3 is 14 amino acids. V lost 3 bases to trimming and J lost 9 bases; unmatched junction nucleotides: 5. Germline CDR1 is SGHTA and CDR2 is FQGTGA. In DNA form, the CDR3 reads TGTGCCAGCAGCTTTGGAGCGGGAGGGAGTGAGCAGTTCTTC. As protein: CASSFGAGGSEQFF.

This clone came up a few times. The V and J genes are TRBV28 and TRBJ2-7; a weak D match, TRBD1 (5 bases). The CDR3 runs 14 residues. Germline loops: CDR1 MDHEN, CDR2 SYDVKM. V lost 5 bases and J 3 bases, leaving 14 bases between the germline ends. The CDR3 bases are TGTGCCAGCAGTCCCGGACAAGCACACTACGAGCAGTACTTC. This translates into CASSPGQAHYEQYF.

V gene TRBV15 combines with J gene TRBJ2-7; TRBD2 aligns across 11 bases. The V segment lost 8 bases and the J segment 1 base; nucleotides outside the gene matches: 10. Germline V lookup: CDR1 LNHNV, CDR2 YYDKDF (reference sequence). The CDR3 has 16 amino acids. DNA for the CDR3: TGTGCCACCTTTACTAGCGGGAGCATTATTTCCTACGAGCAGTACTTC. Its protein product is CATFTSGSIISYEQYF.

The chain links TRBV27 to TRBJ2-7; no clear D. From germline, CDR1 is MNHEY and CDR2 SMNVEV (reference sequence). V was shortened by 5 bases and J by 1 base, with 12 bases between the two germline ends. The length of the CDR3 is 14 residues. In DNA form, the CDR3 reads TGTGCCAGCAGTACTCCAGGTCGTTCCTACGAGCAGTACTTC. Translating gives CASSTPGRSYEQYF.

This sequence joins TRBV5-1 and TRBJ1-6; 10 bases map to TRBD1. Germline V gene data show CDR1 as SGHRS and CDR2 as YFSETQ. There are 19 residues in the CDR3. Losses at the gene ends were 4 bases for V and 6 bases for J; bases not matched to a gene: 16. The CDR3 sequence is CASSSSLRDRGLTNSPLHF. The CDR3 region has the DNA TGCGCCAGCAGCAGTTCTCTGCGGGACAGGGGCCTTACTAATTCACCCCTCCACTTT.

This chain links TRBV6-5 with TRBJ1-6, with D perhaps TRBD1 (5 bases). Germline CDR1 MNHEY, CDR2 SVGAGI. The CDR3 has 13 residues. The germline V and J ends were trimmed by 8 bases and 9 bases, with 14 bases remaining between them. The CDR3 DNA follows: TGTGCCAGCGGTCAGGGTCGGACTTCACCCCTCCACTTT. This codes for CASGQGRTSPLHF.

The genes are TRBV29-1 and TRBJ2-1, with 7 bases identical to TRBD1. With 7 bases clipped from V and 4 bases from J, the junction kept 10 bases outside the gene matches. Germline CDR1 reads SQVTM; CDR2 reads ANQGSEA. CDR3 length: 14 amino acids. CDR3 DNA: TGCAGCGCCGCTGGGACAGCCTTATACAATGAGCAGTTCTTC. Residues: CSAAGTALYNEQFF.

CDR3 sequence reads: CASSHEATATNEKLFF. The CDR3, as DNA: TGTGCCAGCAGCCACGAAGCCACTGCAACTAATGAAAAACTGTTTTTT. The rearrangement uses TRBV3-1 (or the pseudogene TRBV3-2) and TRBJ1-4; D call uncertain. CDR1 and CDR2 (germline): LGHDT, YNNKEL (reference sequence). Trimming pared 3 bases from V and 0 bases from J, leaving 11 bases between. This CDR3 is built from 16 residues.

This sequence joins TRBV7-9 and TRBJ1-1; 7 bases line up with TRBD1. The CDR3 has 16 amino acids. V was clipped by 4 bases and J by 1 base; unmatched bases: 9. Germline CDR1 is SEHNR and CDR2 is FQNEAQ (reference sequence). CDR3 nucleotide sequence: TGTGCCAGCAGCTATTTAGGGACAGCCAAGAACACTGAAGCTTTCTTT. As protein: CASSYLGTAKNTEAFF.

The chain joins TRBV5-1 to TRBJ2-5; TRBD1 aligns across 7 bases. Trimming at V came to 2 bases and at J to 2 bases, leaving 9 bases not matched to a gene. The CDR3 runs 16 residues. CDR1 SGHRS and CDR2 YFSETQ come from the germline V gene. The CDR3 DNA reads as TGCGCCAGCAGCTTACAGGGGCTCGGGGTTCAAGAGACCCAGTACTTC. Its protein is CASSLQGLGVQETQYF.

This chain links TRBV27 with TRBJ2-1; TRBD1 matches at 10 bases. CDR1 is MNHEY and CDR2 is SMNVEV in the germline V gene (reference sequence). The CDR3 runs 16 residues. V was pared by 7 bases and J by 6 bases, with 12 bases of the junction left unmatched. The chain's CDR3 is CASNPPRGQGPNEQFF. CDR3 DNA sequence: TGTGCCAGCAACCCCCCCCGGGGACAGGGGCCCAATGAGCAGTTCTTC.

The rearrangement joins TRBV13 to TRBJ1-3, with D unresolved. The CDR3 runs to 17 residues. The V end was cut by 8 bases, the J end by 0 bases, with 20 bases between. Germline loops: CDR1 PRHDT, CDR2 FYEKMQ (reference sequence). The CDR3 reads CASSRGRTPLSGNTIYF. CDR3 DNA sequence: TGTGCCAGCTCCCGGGGTAGAACTCCCCTCTCTGGAAACACCATATATTTT.

The chain joins TRBV2 to TRBJ1-2; maybe TRBD1 (5 bases). This CDR3 has 15 amino acids. V lost 7 bases and J 2 bases, leaving 17 bases between the germline ends. CDR1 and CDR2 from the germline V gene are SNHLY and FYNNEI. The CDR3 protein is CASTPTGGGNYGYTF. CDR3 in DNA: TGTGCCAGCACTCCTACTGGGGGGGGGAACTATGGCTACACCTTC.

The chain is built from TRBV9 and TRBJ2-1; D is perhaps TRBD1 (5 bases). Trimming removed 2 bases from V and 4 bases from J, with 16 bases in between. This CDR3 is built from 16 residues. Germline CDR1 reads SGDLS; CDR2 reads YYNGEE. Written as DNA, the CDR3 is TGTGCCAGCAGCGTTCTTCCTAAGGACACGTACAATGAGCAGTTCTTC. Residues: CASSVLPKDTYNEQFF.

This chain links TRBV11-2 with TRBJ1-3; TRBD1 might be the D (5 bases). The germline V gene has CDR1 SGHAT and CDR2 FQNNGV. Trimming pared 5 bases from V and 4 bases from J, leaving 9 bases between. The CDR3 is 13 amino acids. CDR3 DNA sequence: TGTGCCAGCAGCCTGGACACCGGAAACACCATATATTTT. This translates into CASSLDTGNTIYF.